These 13 T cell receptor beta chains came from one sample sequenced in a study of regulatory T cells in long-lasting Graves disease. Building of the TCR beta libraries involved iRepertoire HTBI primers and Arm-PCR of CDR3 regions. TCRdb reprocessed the multiplex PCR reads with MiXCR, giving one entry per CDR3 protein. There are roughly 300,000 distinct CDR3 sequences in the sample; 20% to 25% occur only once, and more than 55% lies in the top ten. Time point here: persistent/refractory GD, antithyroid drugs over 5 years with positive TRAb. Scientists built the TCR library using RNA that was extracted from PBMCs. The sequences come from peripheral blood mononuclear cells (PBMCs), collected when the disease was refractory, from a patient treated with antithyroid drugs. These TCRs come from a female donor with Graves disease.

This clonotype came up a few times. As DNA, the CDR3 is TGTGCCAGCAGCTTGGGACAGGGAAAACACAATGAGCAGTTCTTC. Its protein is CASSLGQGKHNEQFF. This chain links TRBV9 with TRBJ2-1; 9 positions agree with TRBD1. From germline, CDR1 is SGDLS and CDR2 YYNGEE. V was pared by 4 bases and J by 5 bases, with 7 bases of the junction left unmatched. The CDR3 is made up of 15 amino acids.

The CDR3 loop is CASSQDGGTGPPGELFF. The CDR3 DNA follows: TGTGCCAGCAGCCAAGATGGTGGGACAGGGCCCCCCGGGGAGCTGTTTTTT. This chain joins TRBV3-1 and TRBJ2-2, with 9 bases identical to TRBD1. Germline V gene data show CDR1 as LGHDT and CDR2 as YNNKEL (reference sequence). Germline trimming cut 0 bases from V and 6 bases from J; bases unmatched to any gene: 8. This CDR3 region has 17 residues.

This clonotype showed up just a few times. The V and J genes are TRBV7-9 and TRBJ1-1; maybe TRBD1 (6 bases). The V end was cut by 5 bases, the J end by 3 bases, with 16 bases between. Germline CDR1 SEHNR, CDR2 FQNEAQ (reference sequence). The CDR3 consists of 15 residues. This CDR3 reads CASSPGQRRYTEAFF. The CDR3, as DNA: TGTGCCAGCAGCCCAGGACAGCGGCGCTACACTGAAGCTTTCTTT.

This clonotype has more than one count but fewer than ten. V gene TRBV18 combines with J gene TRBJ2-5; 10 nucleotides match TRBD2. In germline, CDR1 is KGHSH, CDR2 LQKENI. CDR3 size: 19 residues. The junction had 12 bases not matched to a gene; V was cut back by 0 bases and J by 2 bases. This chain's CDR3 is CASSPPPLSGRRSQETQYF. CDR3 in DNA: TGTGCCAGCTCACCACCTCCCCTTAGCGGGAGGCGTAGTCAAGAGACCCAGTACTTC.

The genes are TRBV7-8 and TRBJ2-1; 8 positions agree with TRBD2. The CDR3 covers 16 residues. The germline CDR1 and CDR2 sequences are SGHVS and FQNEAQ. The V and J ends lost 5 bases and 8 bases, in that order; junction bases with no gene match: 14. In nucleotides, the CDR3 is TGTGCCAGCAGCCCTTTTCCAAGCGGGAGTATCTATGAGCAGTTCTTC. Its translation is CASSPFPSGSIYEQFF.

This clonotype was counted a few times. The chain is built from TRBV29-1 and TRBJ2-7, with D uncertain. Trimming stripped 3 bases from V and 1 base from J, with 13 bases between. The CDR3 contains 14 residues. The germline V gene encodes CDR1 SQVTM and CDR2 ANQGSEA. CDR3 bases: TGCAGCGTTGATGGTGCGAATGAATCCTACGAGCAGTACTTC. This codes for CSVDGANESYEQYF.

This clonotype was observed many times. V is TRBV12-3 or TRBV12-4 and J is TRBJ1-1; TRBD1 agrees at 7 bases. The CDR3 runs 15 residues. The V gene end was trimmed by 6 bases and the J gene end by 2 bases; junction bases not matched to a gene: 9. The CDR3 loop reads CASSLQGRGNTEAFF. The CDR3 DNA reads TGTGCCAGCAGCCTACAGGGGCGGGGTAACACTGAAGCTTTCTTT.

This clonotype was recorded many times. V usage is TRBV24-1 and J usage is TRBJ2-2; tentatively, D is TRBD1 (6 bases). The V gene's germline CDR1 is KGHDR and CDR2 SFDVKD. This CDR3 spans 14 amino acids. Between the trimmed V and J ends, which lost 9 bases and 1 base, there was a span of 11 bases. The CDR3 is CATGDIMNTGELFF. The CDR3 DNA sequence: TGTGCCACCGGGGACATAATGAACACCGGGGAGCTGTTTTTT.

In DNA, the CDR3 is TGCGCCAGCAGCTTGGGATACCCTACTAACGAGCAGTACTTC. Residues: CASSLGYPTNEQYF. J is TRBJ2-7 and V is TRBV5-1; D gene ambiguous. The ends were cut back, 0 bases at V and 5 bases at J, with 12 bases in the middle. This CDR3 is built from 14 residues. The germline gives CDR1 SGHRS, CDR2 YFSETQ. Combining the CDR3 with reference TRBV5-1 and TRBJ2-7 gives the whole variable domain KAGVTQTPRYLIKTRGQQVTLSCSPISGHRSVSWYQQTPGQGLQFLFEYFSETQRNKGNFPGRFSGRQFSNSRSEMNVSTLELGDSALYLCASSLGYPTNEQYFGPGTRLTVT.

This clonotype was seen a handful of times. The rearrangement links TRBV25-1 to TRBJ1-1; D not certain. Trimming shortened V by 7 bases and J by 8 bases, and 17 bases separated the two germline ends. This CDR3 comprises 13 residues. From germline, CDR1 is MGHDK and CDR2 SYGVNS. CDR3 protein: CASTILEGREAFF. For the CDR3, the DNA is TGTGCCAGCACCATCTTAGAGGGCAGGGAAGCTTTCTTT.

This chain's CDR3 is CSVEDGEQGAEAFF. DNA of the CDR3: TGCAGCGTTGAAGATGGGGAACAGGGTGCAGAAGCTTTCTTT. This chain uses TRBV29-1 with TRBJ1-1, with a possible D match to TRBD1 (6 bases). CDR1 is SQVTM, CDR2 ANQGSEA, per germline. The CDR3 runs 14 residues. Trimming took 0 bases from V and 8 from J, leaving 16 bases between them. The whole variable domain, remainder taken from reference TRBV29-1 and TRBJ1-1, is SAVISQKPSRDICQRGTSLTIQCQVDSQVTMMFWYRQQPGQSLTLIATANQGSEATYESGFVIDKFPISRPNLTFSTLTVSNMSPEDSSIYLCSVEDGEQGAEAFFGQGTRLTVV.

This clonotype was recorded a few times. The chain employs TRBV6-5 and TRBJ1-1; maybe TRBD1 (5 bases). Germline-derived CDR1 and CDR2 are MNHEY and SVGAGI. V lost 1 base and J 1 base, leaving 19 bases between the germline ends. CDR3 length: 18 amino acids. The CDR3, as DNA: TGTGCCAGCAGTTACTGGCCCGGGGCCGCCCGAAGGAACACTGAAGCTTTCTTT. It codes for CASSYWPGAARRNTEAFF.

The V call is TRBV18, the J call TRBJ2-7; tentative D call: TRBD2 (5 bases). From germline, CDR1 is KGHSH and CDR2 LQKENI. V was shortened by 3 bases and J by 9 bases, with 18 bases between the two germline ends. The CDR3 consists of 14 residues. The CDR3 reads CASSPGSGNYGQYF. CDR3 bases: TGTGCCAGCTCACCCGGCTCGGGGAATTATGGGCAGTACTTC.